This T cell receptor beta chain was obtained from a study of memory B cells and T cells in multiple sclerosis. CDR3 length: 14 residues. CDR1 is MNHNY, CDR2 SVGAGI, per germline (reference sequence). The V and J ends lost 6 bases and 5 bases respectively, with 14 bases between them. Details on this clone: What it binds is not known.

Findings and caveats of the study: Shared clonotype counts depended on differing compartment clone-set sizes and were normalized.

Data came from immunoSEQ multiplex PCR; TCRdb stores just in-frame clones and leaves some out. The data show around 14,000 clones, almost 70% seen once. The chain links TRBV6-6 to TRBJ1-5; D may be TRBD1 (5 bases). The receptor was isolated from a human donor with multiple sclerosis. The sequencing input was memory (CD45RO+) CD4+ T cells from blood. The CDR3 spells CASRPTRGDQPQHF. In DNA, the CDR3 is TGTGCCAGCAGACCTACTCGGGGGGATCAGCCCCAGCATTTT.